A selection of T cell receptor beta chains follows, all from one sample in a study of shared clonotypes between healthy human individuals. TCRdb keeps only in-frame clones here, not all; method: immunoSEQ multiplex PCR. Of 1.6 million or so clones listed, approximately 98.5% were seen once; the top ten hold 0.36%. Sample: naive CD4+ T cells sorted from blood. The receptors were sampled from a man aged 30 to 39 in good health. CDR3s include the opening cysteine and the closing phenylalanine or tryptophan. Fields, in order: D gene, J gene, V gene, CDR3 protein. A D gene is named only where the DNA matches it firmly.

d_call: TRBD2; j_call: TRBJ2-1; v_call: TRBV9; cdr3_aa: CASSSGAGVSYNEQFF
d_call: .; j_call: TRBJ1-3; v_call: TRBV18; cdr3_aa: CASSPTVAALSSGNTIYF
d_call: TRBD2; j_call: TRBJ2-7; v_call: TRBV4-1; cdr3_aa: CASSPTGTIYYEQYF
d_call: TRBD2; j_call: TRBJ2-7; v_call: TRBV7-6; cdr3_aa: CASSNRTSGRDLYEQYF
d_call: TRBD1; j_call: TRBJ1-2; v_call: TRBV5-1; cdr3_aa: CASSALGQGNYGYTF
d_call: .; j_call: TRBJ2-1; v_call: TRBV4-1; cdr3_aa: CASSPGGTYNEQFF
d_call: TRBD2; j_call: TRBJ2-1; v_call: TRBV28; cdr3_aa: CASSVAGGYNEQFF
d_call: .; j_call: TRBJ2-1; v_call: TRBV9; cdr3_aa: CASSGDTSYNEQFF
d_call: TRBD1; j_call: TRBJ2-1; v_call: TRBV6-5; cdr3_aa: CASSPDRADEQFF
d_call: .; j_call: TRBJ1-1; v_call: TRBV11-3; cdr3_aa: CASSPGTEYTEAFF
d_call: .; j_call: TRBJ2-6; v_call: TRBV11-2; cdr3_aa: CAWGAGANVLTF
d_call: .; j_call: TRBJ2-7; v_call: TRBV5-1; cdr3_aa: CASSLGRRTDRDLYEQYF
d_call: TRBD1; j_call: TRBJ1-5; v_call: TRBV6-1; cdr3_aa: CASSGDRVLGNQPQHF
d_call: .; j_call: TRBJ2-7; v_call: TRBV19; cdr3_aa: CASSIVRGPSSYEQYF
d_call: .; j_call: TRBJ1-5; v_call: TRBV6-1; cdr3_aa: CASSGTLQNQPQHF
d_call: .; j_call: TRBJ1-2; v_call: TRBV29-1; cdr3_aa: CSGGNRFSFGGYTF
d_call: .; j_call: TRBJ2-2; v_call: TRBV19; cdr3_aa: CASLGTHIGSGELFF
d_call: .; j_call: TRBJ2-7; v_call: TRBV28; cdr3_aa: CASSLLGANYEQYF
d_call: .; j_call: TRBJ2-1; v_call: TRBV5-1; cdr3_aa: CASSLERITQFF
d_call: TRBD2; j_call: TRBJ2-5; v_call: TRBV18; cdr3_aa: CASSPMTSDQETQYF
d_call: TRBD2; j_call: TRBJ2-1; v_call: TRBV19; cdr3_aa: CASSETGRASGRALSFF
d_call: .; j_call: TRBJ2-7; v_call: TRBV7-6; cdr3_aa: CASSLEAGTEQYF
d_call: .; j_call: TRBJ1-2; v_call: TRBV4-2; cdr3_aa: CASNTGSTDYGYTF
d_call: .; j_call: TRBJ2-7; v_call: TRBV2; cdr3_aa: CASSPQQGALSYEQYF
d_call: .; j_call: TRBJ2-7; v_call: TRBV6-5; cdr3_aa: CASSYLERQIYEQYF
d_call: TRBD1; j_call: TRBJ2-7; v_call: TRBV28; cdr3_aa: CASSVQGPTYEQYF
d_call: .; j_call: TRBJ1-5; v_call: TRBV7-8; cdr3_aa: CASSLPGDSNQPQHF
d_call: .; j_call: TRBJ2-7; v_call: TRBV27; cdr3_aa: CASSSPDRSNEQYF
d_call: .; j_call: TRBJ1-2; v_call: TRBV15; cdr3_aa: CATSRTRQSGNGYTF
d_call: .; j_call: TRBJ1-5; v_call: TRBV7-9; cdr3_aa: CASSLGYREADQPQHF
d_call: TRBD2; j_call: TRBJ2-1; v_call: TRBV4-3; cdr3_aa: CASSALAGEYEQFF
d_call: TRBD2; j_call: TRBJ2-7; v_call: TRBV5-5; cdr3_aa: CASSSGLAGVLYEQYF
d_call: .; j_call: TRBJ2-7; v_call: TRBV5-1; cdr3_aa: CASSLAGQEQYF
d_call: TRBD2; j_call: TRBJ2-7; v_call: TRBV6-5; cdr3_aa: CASSFRTSGPQYEQYF
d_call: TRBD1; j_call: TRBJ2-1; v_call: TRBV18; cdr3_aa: CASSTRDRISYNEQFF
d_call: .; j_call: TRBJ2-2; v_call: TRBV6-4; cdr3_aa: CASSDSPDSLAGELFF
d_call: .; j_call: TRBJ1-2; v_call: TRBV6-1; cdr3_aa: CASSEDFTLTNYGYTF
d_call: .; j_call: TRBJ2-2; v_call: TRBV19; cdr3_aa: CASTPFQGGQNTGELFF
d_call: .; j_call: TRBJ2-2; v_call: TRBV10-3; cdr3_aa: CAISGWAGELFF
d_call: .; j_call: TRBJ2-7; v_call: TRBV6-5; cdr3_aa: CAAGDWGWEQYF
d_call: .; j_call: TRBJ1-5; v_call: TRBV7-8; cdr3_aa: CASSLVGAGGPREPQHF
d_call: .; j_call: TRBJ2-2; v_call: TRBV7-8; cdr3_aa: CASSPPLFRELFF
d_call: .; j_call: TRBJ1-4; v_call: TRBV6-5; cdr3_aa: CASTGRGRDEKLFF
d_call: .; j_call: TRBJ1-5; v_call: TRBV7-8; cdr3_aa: CASSQNSGVKQPQHF
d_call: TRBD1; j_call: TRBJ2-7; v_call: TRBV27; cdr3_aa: CASSFGTGGYEQYF
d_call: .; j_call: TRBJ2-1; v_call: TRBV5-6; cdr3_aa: CASSWGGSSNNEQFF
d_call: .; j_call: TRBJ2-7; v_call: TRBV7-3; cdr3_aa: CASSSLDPPYEQYF
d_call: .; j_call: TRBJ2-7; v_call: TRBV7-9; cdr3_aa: CASSAISYEQYF
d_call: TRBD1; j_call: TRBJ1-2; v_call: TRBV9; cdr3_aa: CASSVAGGDNYGYTF
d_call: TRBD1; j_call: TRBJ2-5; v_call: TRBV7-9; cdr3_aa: CASSSGQGIQETQYF
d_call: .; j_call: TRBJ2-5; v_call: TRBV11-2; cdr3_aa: CASSLVGAGGETQYF
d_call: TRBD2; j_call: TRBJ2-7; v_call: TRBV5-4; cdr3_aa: CASSLELAREQYF
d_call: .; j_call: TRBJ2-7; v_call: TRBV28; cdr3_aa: CASTHPMGAPSYEQYF
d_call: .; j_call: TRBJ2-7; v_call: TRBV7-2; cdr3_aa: CASSLVPVSSYEQYF
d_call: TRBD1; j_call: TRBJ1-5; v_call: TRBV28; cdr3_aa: CASTLTGGEQPQHF
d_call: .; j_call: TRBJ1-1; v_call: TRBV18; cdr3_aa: CATERLLENTEAFF
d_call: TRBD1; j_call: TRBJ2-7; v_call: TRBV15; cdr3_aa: CATSRGQGFTYEQYF
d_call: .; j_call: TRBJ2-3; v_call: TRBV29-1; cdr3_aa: CSVGSDTQYF
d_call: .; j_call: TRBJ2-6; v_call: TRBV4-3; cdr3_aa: CASSSRALSTNVLTF
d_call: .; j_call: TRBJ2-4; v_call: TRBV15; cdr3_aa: CATSRSGLGENIQYF